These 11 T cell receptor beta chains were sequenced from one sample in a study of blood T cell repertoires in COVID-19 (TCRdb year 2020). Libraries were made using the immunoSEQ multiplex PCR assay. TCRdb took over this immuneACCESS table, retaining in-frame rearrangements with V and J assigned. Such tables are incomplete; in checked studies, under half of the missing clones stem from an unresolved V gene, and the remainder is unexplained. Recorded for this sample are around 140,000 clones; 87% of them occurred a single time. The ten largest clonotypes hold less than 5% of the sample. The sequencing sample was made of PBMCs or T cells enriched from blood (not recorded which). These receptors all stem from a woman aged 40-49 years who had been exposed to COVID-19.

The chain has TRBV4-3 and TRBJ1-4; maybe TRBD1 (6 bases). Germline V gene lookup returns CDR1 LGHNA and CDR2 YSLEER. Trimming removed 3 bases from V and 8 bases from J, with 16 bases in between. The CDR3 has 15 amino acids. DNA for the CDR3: TGCGCCAGCAGCCAGAACTCAGGGGAAGGGGAAAAACTGTTTTTT. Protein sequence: CASSQNSGEGEKLFF.

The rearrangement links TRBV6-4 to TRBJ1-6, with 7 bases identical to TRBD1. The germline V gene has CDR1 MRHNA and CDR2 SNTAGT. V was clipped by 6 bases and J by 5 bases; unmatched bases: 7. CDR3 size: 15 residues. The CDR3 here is CASRIRDRNNSPLHF. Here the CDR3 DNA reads TGTGCCAGCAGGATCCGGGACAGAAATAATTCACCCCTCCACTTT.

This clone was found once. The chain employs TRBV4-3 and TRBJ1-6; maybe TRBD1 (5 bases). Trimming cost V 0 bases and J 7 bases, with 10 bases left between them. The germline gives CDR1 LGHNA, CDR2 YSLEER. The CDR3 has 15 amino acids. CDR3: CASSQDRRGNSPLHF. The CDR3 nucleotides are TGCGCCAGCAGCCAAGATCGAAGGGGAAATTCACCCCTCCACTTT.

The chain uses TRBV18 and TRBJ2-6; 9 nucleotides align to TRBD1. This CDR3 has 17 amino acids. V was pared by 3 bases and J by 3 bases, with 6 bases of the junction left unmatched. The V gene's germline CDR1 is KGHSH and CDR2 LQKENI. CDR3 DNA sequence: TGTGCCAGCTCACCGCCGGGACAGGGTTATGGGGCCAACGTCCTGACTTTC. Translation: CASSPPGQGYGANVLTF.

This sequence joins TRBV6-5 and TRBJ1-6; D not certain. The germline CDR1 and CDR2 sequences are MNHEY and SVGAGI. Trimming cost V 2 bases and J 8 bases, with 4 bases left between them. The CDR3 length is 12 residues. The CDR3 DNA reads TGTGCCAGCAGTTACCCGGATTCACCCCTCCACTTT. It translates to CASSYPDSPLHF.

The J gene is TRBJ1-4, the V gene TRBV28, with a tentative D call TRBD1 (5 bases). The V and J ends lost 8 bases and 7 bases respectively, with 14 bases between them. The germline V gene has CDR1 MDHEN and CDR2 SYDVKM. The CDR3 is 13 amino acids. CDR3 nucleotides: TGTGCCAGCCTTAGGGGAGGTGGTGAAAAACTGTTTTTT. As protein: CASLRGGGEKLFF.

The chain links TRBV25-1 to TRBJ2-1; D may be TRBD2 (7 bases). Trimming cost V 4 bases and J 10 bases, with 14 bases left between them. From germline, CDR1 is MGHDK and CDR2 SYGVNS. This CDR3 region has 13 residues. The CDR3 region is CASSGGGRTEQFF. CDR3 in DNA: TGTGCCAGCAGTGGGGGGGGCCGGACGGAGCAGTTCTTC.

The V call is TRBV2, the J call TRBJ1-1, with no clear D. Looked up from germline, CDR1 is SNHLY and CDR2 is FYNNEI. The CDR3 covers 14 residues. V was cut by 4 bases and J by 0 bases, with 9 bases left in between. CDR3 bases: TGTGCCAGCAGTGTGGCGGATTTGAACACTGAAGCTTTCTTT. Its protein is CASSVADLNTEAFF.

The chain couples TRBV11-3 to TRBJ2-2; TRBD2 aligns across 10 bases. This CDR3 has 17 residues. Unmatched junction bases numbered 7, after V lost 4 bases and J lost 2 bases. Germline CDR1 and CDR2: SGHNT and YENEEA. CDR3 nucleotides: TGTGCCAGCAGCTCTACTAGCGGGACCACAAACACCGGGGAGCTGTTTTTT. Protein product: CASSSTSGTTNTGELFF. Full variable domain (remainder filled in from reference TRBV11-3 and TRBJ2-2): EAGVVQSPRYKIIEKKQPVAFWCNPISGHNTLYWYLQNLGQGPELLIRYENEEAVDDSQLPKDRFSAERLKGVDSTLKIQPAELGDSAVYLCASSSTSGTTNTGELFFGEGSRLTVL.

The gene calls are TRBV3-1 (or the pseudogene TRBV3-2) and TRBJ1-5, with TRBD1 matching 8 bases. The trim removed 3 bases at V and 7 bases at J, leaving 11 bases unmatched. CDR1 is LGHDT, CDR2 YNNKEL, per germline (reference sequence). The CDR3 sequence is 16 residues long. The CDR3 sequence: CASSQGRQGRGQPQHF. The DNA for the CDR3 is TGTGCCAGCAGCCAGGGAAGACAGGGGAGAGGCCAGCCCCAGCATTTT.

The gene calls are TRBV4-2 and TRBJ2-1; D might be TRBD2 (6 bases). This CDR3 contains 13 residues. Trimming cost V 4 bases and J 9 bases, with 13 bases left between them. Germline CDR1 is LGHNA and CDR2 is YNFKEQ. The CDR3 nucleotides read TGTGCCAGCAGCCTCTCCGGGGGAGGTGAGCAGTTCTTC. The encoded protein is CASSLSGGGEQFF.